This T cell receptor beta chain stems from a study of molecular identifiers for immune sequencing clone quantification. The CDR3 is 15 residues long. Germline V gene lookup returns CDR1 KGHDR and CDR2 SFDVKD. The V segment lost 4 bases and the J segment 3 bases; nucleotides outside the gene matches: 4. TCRdb fed the PCR reads into MiXCR, producing one record per CDR3 protein. The sample yields some 8,500 distinct CDR3 sequences, approximately 15% seen once. There are many counts of this clonotype. V usage is TRBV24-1 and J usage is TRBJ2-1, with 8 bases lining up with TRBD1. This TCR came from a human donor in good health. Some libraries in this study had Jurkat cell RNA spiked in. The sample was naive CD8+ T cells from blood, with Jurkat cell RNA spiked in. Described subset: FACS-sorted CD8+CD4-CCR7+CD45RA+ naive T cells. The CDR3 here is CATSEGQGDYNEQFF. The CDR3 DNA reads as TGTGCCACCAGTGAAGGACAGGGCGACTACAATGAGCAGTTCTTC.